Listed here are 18 T cell receptor beta chains from one sample, sequenced in a study of early T cells in non-severe SARS-CoV-2 infection. Using its own MiXCR run on the 5' RACE reads, TCRdb lists one record per CDR3 protein. The sample has more than 55,000 distinct CDR3 sequences; 10% to 15% are singletons. Sequences were obtained from whole blood. These receptor sequences come from an adult who was a healthcare worker with PCR-confirmed SARS-CoV-2 infection or an uninfected control (not recorded which).

This clonotype is termed medium-sized. The gene calls are TRBV5-6 and TRBJ1-6, with D possibly matching TRBD1 (6 bases). The germline V gene encodes CDR1 SGHDT and CDR2 YYEEEE. V was clipped by 4 bases and J by 1 base, with 12 bases between them. This CDR3 comprises 16 residues. The CDR3 reads CASSHDRRSYNSPLHF. Here the CDR3 DNA reads TGTGCCAGCAGCCACGACAGGAGGTCCTATAATTCACCCCTCCACTTT.

This clonotype was seen repeatedly, ten times or more. The chain carries TRBV4-1 and TRBJ2-1; the match to TRBD2 covers 9 bases. This CDR3 is built from 13 residues. Trimming cost V 4 bases and J 10 bases; bases outside gene matches: 5. Germline V lookup: CDR1 MGHRA, CDR2 YSYEKL. CDR3 sequence reads: CASSRGGALEQFF. DNA of the CDR3: TGCGCCAGCAGCCGCGGGGGGGCACTCGAGCAGTTCTTC.

This rearrangement joins TRBV4-1 to TRBJ2-7; 7 nucleotides match TRBD2. This CDR3 contains 16 residues. Germline assignment: CDR1 MGHRA and CDR2 YSYEKL. J gave up 0 bases and V 4 bases, and 9 bases lay outside the gene matches. In nucleotides, the CDR3 is TGCGCCAGCAGCCGGTCCGAAAGCGGGGCCTCCTACGAGCAGTACTTC. Translation: CASSRSESGASYEQYF.

This clonotype was picked up a small number of times. The chain combines TRBV7-2 with TRBJ2-7; weak D call: TRBD2 (5 bases). This CDR3 has 14 residues. Germline CDR1 SGHTA, CDR2 FQGNSA. V lost 3 bases and J 3 bases, leaving 12 bases between the germline ends. For the CDR3, the DNA is TGTGCCAGCAGCTTGGGCCTAGCTTTCTACGAGCAGTACTTC. Translating gives CASSLGLAFYEQYF.

At least ten counts were recorded for this clonotype. The chain joins TRBV29-1 to TRBJ1-1, with D possibly being TRBD1 (5 bases). The CDR3 length is 14 residues. Germline-derived CDR1 and CDR2 are SQVTM and ANQGSEA. Trimming took 6 bases from V and 4 from J, leaving 18 bases between them. Written as DNA, the CDR3 is TGCAGCGTAGGGGACGGCCCGGGCGGCACTGAAGCTTTCTTT. Its translation is CSVGDGPGGTEAFF.

In this sample, this clonotype turned up a few times. The chain uses TRBV11-3 and TRBJ1-1; a weak D match, TRBD1 (6 bases). Trimming took off 2 bases at V and 1 base at J, with 8 bases between the two ends. The CDR3 totals 14 residues. The germline V gene encodes CDR1 SGHNT and CDR2 YENEEA. The chain's CDR3 is CASSLSRGNTEAFF. CDR3 nucleotides: TGTGCCAGCAGCTTAAGCAGGGGGAACACTGAAGCTTTCTTT.

This clonotype occurred many times. The V gene is TRBV7-2, the J gene TRBJ2-7; 9 nucleotides line up with TRBD1. Germline CDR1 reads SGHTA; CDR2 reads FQGNSA. After removal of 5 bases from V and 6 bases from J, the junction contained 8 bases not matched to a gene. The CDR3 consists of 14 residues. CDR3 coding DNA: TGTGCCAGCAGCCCGCCCCGACAGGGGGGCGAGCAGTACTTC. It translates to CASSPPRQGGEQYF.

Only a few counts were recorded for this clonotype. V gene TRBV6-5 combines with J gene TRBJ2-5; TRBD2 matches 11 bases. V shed 6 bases, J shed 4 bases, and the junction held 4 bases outside the gene matches. Germline CDR1 and CDR2: MNHEY and SVGAGI. The CDR3 is 14 residues long. The CDR3 reads CASSPSGGPETQYF. CDR3 bases: TGTGCCAGCAGCCCTAGCGGGGGGCCAGAGACCCAGTACTTC.

This clonotype has ten or more counts. V and J are TRBV12-3 or TRBV12-4 and TRBJ2-1, with TRBD2 identical over 13 bases. This CDR3 spans 16 amino acids. The V gene end was trimmed by 5 bases and the J gene end by 5 bases; junction bases not matched to a gene: 6. The CDR3 loop is CASSPEGTSGDNEQFF. The CDR3, as DNA: TGTGCCAGCAGTCCGGAGGGGACTAGCGGGGACAATGAGCAGTTCTTC.

As concerns this clonotype: This could be a read error, since a much larger clone is one nucleotide away. The gene calls are TRBV7-9 and TRBJ1-2, with 8 bases identical to TRBD1. Germline CDR1 and CDR2: SEHNR and FQNEAQ (reference sequence). The CDR3 sequence is 13 residues long. CDR3 sequence: CVSSPQTGEGYTF. DNA of the CDR3: TGTGTCAGCAGCCCTCAGACAGGGGAAGGCTACACCTTC.

This chain connects TRBV4-1 to TRBJ2-5; 9 bases align to TRBD2. Germline trimming cut 0 bases from V and 2 bases from J; bases unmatched to any gene: 7. This CDR3 spans 17 amino acids. Germline V CDR1 and CDR2: MGHRA, YSYEKL. CDR3 DNA sequence: TGCGCCAGCAGCCAAGATAACCTAGCGGGGACTCAAGAGACCCAGTACTTC. As protein: CASSQDNLAGTQETQYF.

This clonotype was observed at least ten times. The chain couples TRBV7-2 to TRBJ1-2, with D possibly matching TRBD1 (6 bases). Trimming cost V 5 bases and J 1 base, with 11 bases left between them. The germline gives CDR1 SGHTA, CDR2 FQGNSA. The CDR3 length is 14 residues. The CDR3: CASSPDSNNYGYTF. DNA for the CDR3: TGTGCCAGCAGCCCGGACAGCAATAACTATGGCTACACCTTC.

On this clonotype: Relative to the germline gene, one junction end is altered; a read error may explain this. The chain carries TRBV10-3 and TRBJ2-5; TRBD2 matches at 13 bases. The CDR3 totals 14 residues. Germline V gene lookup returns CDR1 ENHRY and CDR2 SYGVKD. As DNA, the CDR3 is TGTGCCGTCGGGACTAGCGGGGACCAAGAGACCCAGCACTTC. It translates to CAVGTSGDQETQHF.

This clonotype showed up many times. This rearrangement joins TRBV30 to TRBJ2-1; D possibly corresponds to TRBD2 (6 bases). The germline CDR1 and CDR2 sequences are GTSNPN and SVGIG (reference sequence). The CDR3 totals 13 residues. Deletions cut 2 bases from V and 8 bases from J, with 13 bases between. This chain's CDR3 is CAWSWQGGDEQFF. For the CDR3, the DNA is TGTGCCTGGAGTTGGCAGGGAGGAGATGAGCAGTTCTTC.

The chain combines TRBV24-1 with TRBJ2-2, with no clear D. Trimming stripped 4 bases from V and 1 base from J, with 6 bases between. The CDR3 has 14 amino acids. Germline lookup yields CDR1 KGHDR and CDR2 SFDVKD. CDR3 nucleotide sequence: TGTGCCACCAGTGAAGACTTGAACACCGGGGAGCTGTTTTTT. The encoded protein is CATSEDLNTGELFF.

This sequence joins TRBV29-1 and TRBJ2-3, with D hard to call. CDR1 and CDR2 from the germline V gene are SQVTM and ANQGSEA. The CDR3 sequence is 11 residues long. V was trimmed by 3 bases and J by 6 bases, leaving 7 bases between them. This CDR3 reads CSVEGRDTQYF. The CDR3 coding sequence is TGCAGCGTTGAGGGTCGGGATACGCAGTATTTT.

This clonotype was observed many times. The chain recombines TRBV25-1 with TRBJ1-5; D remains ambiguous. This CDR3 has 14 residues. V lost 3 bases to trimming and J lost 0 bases, with 6 bases between them. Germline-derived CDR1 and CDR2 are MGHDK and SYGVNS. CDR3 amino acids: CASSDDLSNQPQHF. In DNA, the CDR3 is TGTGCCAGCAGTGATGATCTTAGCAATCAGCCCCAGCATTTT.

This clonotype showed up just a few times. This rearrangement joins TRBV5-4 to TRBJ1-4; D is perhaps TRBD1 (6 bases). Trimming shortened V by 1 base and J by 8 bases, and 9 bases separated the two germline ends. CDR1 and CDR2 (germline): SGHNT, YYREEE (reference sequence). The CDR3 loop spans 13 amino acids. The CDR3 sequence: CASSLRGQEKLFF. DNA for the CDR3: TGTGCCAGCAGCTTGCGGGGACAAGAAAAACTGTTTTTT.